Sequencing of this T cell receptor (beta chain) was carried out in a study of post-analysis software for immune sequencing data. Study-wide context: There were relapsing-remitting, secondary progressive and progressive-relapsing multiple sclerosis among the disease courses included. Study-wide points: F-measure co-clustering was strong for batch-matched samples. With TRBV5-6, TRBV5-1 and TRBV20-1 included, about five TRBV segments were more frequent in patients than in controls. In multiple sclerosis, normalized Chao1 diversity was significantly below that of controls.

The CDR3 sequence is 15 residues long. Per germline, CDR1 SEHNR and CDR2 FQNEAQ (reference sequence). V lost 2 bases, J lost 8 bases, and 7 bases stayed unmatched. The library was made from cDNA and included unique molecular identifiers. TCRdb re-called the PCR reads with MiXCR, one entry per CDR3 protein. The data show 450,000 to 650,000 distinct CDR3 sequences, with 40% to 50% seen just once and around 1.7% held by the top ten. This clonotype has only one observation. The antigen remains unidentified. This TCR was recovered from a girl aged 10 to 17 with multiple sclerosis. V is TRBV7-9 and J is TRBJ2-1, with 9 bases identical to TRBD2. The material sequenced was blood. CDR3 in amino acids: CASSLFLAGSDEQFF. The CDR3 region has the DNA TGTGCCAGCAGCTTATTTCTAGCGGGATCGGATGAGCAGTTCTTC.